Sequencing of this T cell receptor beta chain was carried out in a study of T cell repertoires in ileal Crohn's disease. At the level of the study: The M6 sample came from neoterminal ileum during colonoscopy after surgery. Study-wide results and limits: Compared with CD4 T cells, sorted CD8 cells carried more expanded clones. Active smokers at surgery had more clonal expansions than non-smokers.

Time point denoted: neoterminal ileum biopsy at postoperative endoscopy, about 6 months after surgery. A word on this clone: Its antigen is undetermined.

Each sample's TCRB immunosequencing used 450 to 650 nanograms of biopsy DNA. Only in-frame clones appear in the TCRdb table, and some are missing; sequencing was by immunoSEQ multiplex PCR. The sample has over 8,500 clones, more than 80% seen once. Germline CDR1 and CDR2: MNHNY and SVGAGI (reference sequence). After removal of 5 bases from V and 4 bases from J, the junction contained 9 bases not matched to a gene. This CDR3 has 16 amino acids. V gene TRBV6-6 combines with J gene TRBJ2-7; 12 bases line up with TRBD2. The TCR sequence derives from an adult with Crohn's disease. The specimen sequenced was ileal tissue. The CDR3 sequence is CASSPSLAGGSYEQYF. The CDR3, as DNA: TGTGCCAGCAGTCCCTCTCTAGCGGGAGGGTCTTACGAGCAGTACTTC.